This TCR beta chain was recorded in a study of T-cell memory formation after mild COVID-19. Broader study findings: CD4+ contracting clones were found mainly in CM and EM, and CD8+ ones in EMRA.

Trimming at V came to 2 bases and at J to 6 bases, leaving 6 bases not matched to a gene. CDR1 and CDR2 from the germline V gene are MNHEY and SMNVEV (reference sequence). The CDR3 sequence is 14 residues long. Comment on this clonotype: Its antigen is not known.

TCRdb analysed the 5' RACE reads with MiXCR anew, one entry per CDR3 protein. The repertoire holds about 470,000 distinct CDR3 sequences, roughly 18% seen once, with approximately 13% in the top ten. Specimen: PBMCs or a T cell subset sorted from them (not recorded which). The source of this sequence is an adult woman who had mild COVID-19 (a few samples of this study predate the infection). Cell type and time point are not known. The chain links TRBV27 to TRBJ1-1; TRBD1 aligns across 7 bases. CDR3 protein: CASSLNRGIAEAFF. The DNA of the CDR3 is TGTGCCAGCAGTTTAAACAGGGGAATCGCTGAAGCTTTCTTT.